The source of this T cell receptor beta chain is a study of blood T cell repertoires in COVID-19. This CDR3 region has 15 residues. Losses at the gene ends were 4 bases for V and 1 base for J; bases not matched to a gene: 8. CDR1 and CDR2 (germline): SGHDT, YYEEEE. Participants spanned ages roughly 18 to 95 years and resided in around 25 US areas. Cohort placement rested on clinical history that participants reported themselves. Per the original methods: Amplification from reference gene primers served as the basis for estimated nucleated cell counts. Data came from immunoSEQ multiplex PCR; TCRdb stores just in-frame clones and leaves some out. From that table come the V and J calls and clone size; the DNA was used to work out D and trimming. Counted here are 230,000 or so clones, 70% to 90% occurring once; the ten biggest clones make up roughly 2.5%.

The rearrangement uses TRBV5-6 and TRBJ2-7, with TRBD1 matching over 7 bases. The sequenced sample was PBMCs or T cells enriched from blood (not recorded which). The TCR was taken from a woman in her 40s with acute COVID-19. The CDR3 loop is CASSPYRQGSYEQYV. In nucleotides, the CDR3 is TGTGCCAGCAGCCCCTATAGACAGGGATCCTACGAGCAGTACGTC.